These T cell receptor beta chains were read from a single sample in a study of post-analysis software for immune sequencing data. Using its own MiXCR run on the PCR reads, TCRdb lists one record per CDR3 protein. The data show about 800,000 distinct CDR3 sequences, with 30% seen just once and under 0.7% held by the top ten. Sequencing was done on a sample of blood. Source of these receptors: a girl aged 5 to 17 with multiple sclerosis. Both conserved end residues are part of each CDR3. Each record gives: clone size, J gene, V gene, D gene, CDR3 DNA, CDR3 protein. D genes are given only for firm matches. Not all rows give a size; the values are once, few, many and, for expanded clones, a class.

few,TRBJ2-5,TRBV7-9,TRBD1,TGTGCCAGCAGCTCCTCCAACAGGGGTTTACGGGAGACCCAGTACTTC,CASSSSNRGLRETQYF
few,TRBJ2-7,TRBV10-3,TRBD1,TGTGCCACCGCGGGACAGGGGGGGACCTACGAGCAGTACTTC,CATAGQGGTYEQYF
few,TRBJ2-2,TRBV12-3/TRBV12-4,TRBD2,TGTGCCAGCAGTTTAGCCGGACTAGCAGCGAACACCGGGGAGCTGTTTTTT,CASSLAGLAANTGELFF
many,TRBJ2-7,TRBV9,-,TGTGCCAGCAGCCCTATCACCAGGGCCTACGAGCAGTACTTC,CASSPITRAYEQYF
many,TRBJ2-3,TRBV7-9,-,TGTGCCAGCAGCTCCCCATATGATACGCAGTATTTT,CASSSPYDTQYF
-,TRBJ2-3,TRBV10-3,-,TGTGCCATCAGTGATGCGGGTAGCACAGATACGCAGTATTTT,CAISDAGSTDTQYF
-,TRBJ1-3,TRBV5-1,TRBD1,TGCGCCAGCAGCTTGGACCCCCGGGACAGGTCAACTTCTTCTGGAAACACCATATATTTT,CASSLDPRDRSTSSGNTIYF
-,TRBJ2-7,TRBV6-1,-,TGTGCCAGCAGTGCAACACCTAACTACGAGCAGTACTTC,CASSATPNYEQYF
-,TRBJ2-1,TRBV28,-,TGTGCCAGCAGTTCTATGGGGAGTAGGTCCTACAATGAGCAGTTCTTC,CASSSMGSRSYNEQFF
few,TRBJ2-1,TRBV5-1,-,TGCGCCAGCAGCTTGGTTGGGGGCGTCGATGAGCAGTTCTTC,CASSLVGGVDEQFF
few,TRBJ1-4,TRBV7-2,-,TGTGCCAGCAGCTTAGGAACAGGGTTCATTGGTGAAAAACTGTTTTTT,CASSLGTGFIGEKLFF
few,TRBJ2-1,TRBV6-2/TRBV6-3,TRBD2,TGTGCCAGCAGTTTAATTAGCGGGAGGCCCTACAATGAGCAGTTCTTC,CASSLISGRPYNEQFF
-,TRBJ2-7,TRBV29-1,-,TGCAGCGTTGGGGAACATCCCTACGAGCAGTACTTC,CSVGEHPYEQYF
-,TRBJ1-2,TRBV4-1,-,TGCGCCAGCAGCCTCACACCCGGGCTGGGCGGCCACACCTTC,CASSLTPGLGGHTF
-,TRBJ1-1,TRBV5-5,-,TGTGCCAGCAGCTTCTTACAGATGAACACTGAAGCTTTCTTT,CASSFLQMNTEAFF
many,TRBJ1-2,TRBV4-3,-,TGCGCCAGCAGCCAAGACGGGGACGGCAAGGGCTACACCTTC,CASSQDGDGKGYTF
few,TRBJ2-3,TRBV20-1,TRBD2,TGCAGTGCTAGACGGGTAGCGGGAGGGTATACGCAGTATTTT,CSARRVAGGYTQYF
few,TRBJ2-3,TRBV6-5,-,TGTGCCAGCAGTCGAGATATGGGTGATACGCAGTATTTT,CASSRDMGDTQYF
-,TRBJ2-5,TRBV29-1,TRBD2,TGCAGCGTTTCTAGCGGGGGCCAAGAGACCCAGTACTTC,CSVSSGGQETQYF
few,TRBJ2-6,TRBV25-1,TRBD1,TGTGCCAGCAGTGAGACCGGGACAGGGTTTGCCGGGGCCAACGTCCTGACTTTC,CASSETGTGFAGANVLTF
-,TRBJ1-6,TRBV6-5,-,TGTGCCAGCAGTAATGCAGGGTTCTCACCCCTCCACTTT,CASSNAGFSPLHF
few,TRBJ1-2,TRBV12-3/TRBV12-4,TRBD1,TGTGCCAGCAGTTTAGTTACAGGGGGCGGATATGGCTACACCTTC,CASSLVTGGGYGYTF
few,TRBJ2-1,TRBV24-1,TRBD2,TGTGCCACCAGTGACCGCCGGGGGGGCCTCGGCAATGAGCAGTTCTTC,CATSDRRGGLGNEQFF
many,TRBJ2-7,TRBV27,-,TGTGCCAGCAGCCAGACAGGTAACGAGCAGTACTTC,CASSQTGNEQYF
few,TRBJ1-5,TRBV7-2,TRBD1,TGTGCCAGCAGCTCAGGACAGGGAAGGAGTCAGCCCCAGCATTTT,CASSSGQGRSQPQHF
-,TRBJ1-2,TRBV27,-,TGTGCCAGCAGTTTAGTCGAGGGACGGGGCTACACCTTC,CASSLVEGRGYTF
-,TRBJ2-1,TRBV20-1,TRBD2,TGCAGTGCCAATAGTTATTCTCGCTCGGACTGGGGGGGCTCCTACAATGAGCAGTTCTTC,CSANSYSRSDWGGSYNEQFF
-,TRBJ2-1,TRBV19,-,TGTGCCAGTAGTATCTTTGCGCGGGCGGGTGAGCAGTTCTTC,CASSIFARAGEQFF
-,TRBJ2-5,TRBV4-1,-,TGCGCCAGCAGCCAAGTCCCCATGGGGCTAGCTCAAGAGACCCAGTACTTC,CASSQVPMGLAQETQYF
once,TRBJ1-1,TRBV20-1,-,TGCAGTGTCAGGGCGGAATTAGGCACTGAAGCTTTCTTT,CSVRAELGTEAFF
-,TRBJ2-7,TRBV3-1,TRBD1,TGTGCCAGCAGCCACCGGGACAGGGGCGGTGAGCAGTACTTC,CASSHRDRGGEQYF
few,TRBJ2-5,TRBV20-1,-,TGCAGTGCTAGAGATAAGATGACTAGGAGACAAGAGACCCAGTACTTC,CSARDKMTRRQETQYF
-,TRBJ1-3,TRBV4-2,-,TGTGCCAGCAGCCAAGTCCTCCCCGGGACAAGTCGTGGAAACACCATATATTTT,CASSQVLPGTSRGNTIYF
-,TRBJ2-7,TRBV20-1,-,TGCAGTGCTAGAATGGCCGGCGAGCAGTACTTC,CSARMAGEQYF
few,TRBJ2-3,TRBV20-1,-,TGCAGTGCTAGTGGTCTAGCGAGCCGGGCAGATACGCAGTATTTT,CSASGLASRADTQYF
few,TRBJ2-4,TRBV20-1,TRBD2,TGCAGTGCTAGTGGACTAGCGGGAAACATTCAGTACTTC,CSASGLAGNIQYF
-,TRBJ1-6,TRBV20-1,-,TGCAGTGCTAGAGATGGTAGGGCAGCACTACGTCGGCCCTATAATTCACCCCTCCACTTT,CSARDGRAALRRPYNSPLHF
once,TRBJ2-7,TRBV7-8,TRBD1,TGTGCCAGCAGCTTTACGGGACAGAGGGTCTACGAGCAGTACTTC,CASSFTGQRVYEQYF
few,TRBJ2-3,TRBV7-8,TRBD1,TGTGCCAGCAGCTTAGTGACAGGGGCAGATACGCAGTATTTT,CASSLVTGADTQYF